This T cell receptor beta chain was recorded in a study of read filtering for tumor transcriptome and immune sequencing. Study as a whole: After DNase treatment, RNA was made into whole-transcriptome libraries. RNA-seq yielded only about 85 to 1273 TCR reads, IR-seq about 3.5 to 10.27 million. Study-level findings and limits: Single-read clonotypes: 80% to 90% of IR-seq clonotypes (around 3.5% of reads), 60% to 75% of RNA-seq clonotypes (approximately 49% of reads).

Details on this clonotype: As yet, its antigen is unknown.

Per the germline V gene, CDR1 is SNHLY and CDR2 is FYNNEI. V shed 10 bases and J shed 9 bases, with 16 bases lying between them. The CDR3 has 11 residues. The library was built from around 400 ng RNA with molecular barcoded adaptors for alpha/delta and beta/gamma chains. Using its own MiXCR run on the reads, TCRdb lists one record per CDR3 protein. Of around 40,000 distinct CDR3 sequences listed, approximately 14% were seen once; the top ten hold about 25%. The clonotype comes from a donor at least 40 years old with multiple myeloma. The V call is TRBV2, the J call TRBJ2-7, with D uncertain. The material sequenced was a population of CD138-negative cells sorted from bone marrow. The CDR3 DNA sequence: TGTGCCACCCTGCGATTGGGTGGGCAGTACTTC. This gives the protein CATLRLGGQYF.